This note documents a single T cell receptor beta chain sequence. Peripheral blood came from all dose cohorts at three timepoints. V dropped 4 bases and J dropped 1 base, with 10 bases sitting between them. This CDR3 region has 14 residues. Germline loops: CDR1 MDHEN, CDR2 SYDVKM. The sample is drawn from a study of OX40 agonist ivuxolimab in advanced cancers. Looking at the study overall: The study gave patients intravenous ivuxolimab at 0.01 to 10 mg/kg every 2 weeks.

The data were produced by immunoSEQ multiplex PCR, yet TCRdb's version contains in-frame clones alone and is incomplete. Among about 30,000 clones listed, around 81% were seen once. The chain uses TRBV28 and TRBJ1-1; TRBD1 might be the D (6 bases). Sample: CD4+ or CD8+ T cells sorted from blood, taken in a trial of the OX40 agonist ivuxolimab. This clonotype was sampled from an adult with an advanced solid tumor such as melanoma, head and neck, liver or kidney cancer. CDR3 DNA sequence: TGTGCCAGCAGTTCCCCGGGACAGAACACTGAAGCTTTCTTT. It is translated as CASSSPGQNTEAFF.